This T cell receptor (beta chain) was recovered during a study of T cells in Graves' hyperthyroidism and ophthalmopathy. This CDR3 is 15 amino acids long. Germline-derived CDR1 and CDR2 are SEHNR and FQNEAQ (reference sequence). The V gene end was trimmed by 5 bases and the J gene end by 5 bases; junction bases not matched to a gene: 7. The investigators amplified TCR beta CDR3 regions from RNA transcripts. First-round RT-PCR targeting the TCR CDR3 was performed with the HTBI primer set. Using its own MiXCR run on the multiplex PCR reads, TCRdb lists one record per CDR3 protein. The sample lists under 800,000 distinct CDR3 sequences; around 13% were seen once.

Sequenced sample: blood. The rearrangement uses TRBV7-9 and TRBJ1-4; TRBD1 matches at 8 bases. The source is a woman aged 18 to 35 with Graves' hyperthyroidism. The CDR3 sequence: CASSLQTGGNEKLFF. Here the CDR3 DNA reads TGTGCCAGCAGCCTTCAAACAGGGGGGAATGAAAAACTGTTTTTT.